Listed below are T cell receptor beta chains from one sample, sequenced in a study of blood T cell repertoires in COVID-19. Measured with immunoSEQ multiplex PCR; TCRdb has only the in-frame clones, and not every one. The repertoire holds 25,000 to 30,000 clones, around 87% seen once, with 10% to 15% in the top ten. Material for sequencing was peripheral blood. The receptors come from a human donor in a cohort sampled during active COVID-19. The donor label of this sample is uncertain. Each CDR3 is given with its conserved first and last residue. The order of the fields is V gene, clone size, J gene, D gene, CDR3 DNA, CDR3 protein. A D gene is named only where the DNA matches it firmly. Clone size is not always given. Where it is, it says once, few, many or a class for expanded clones.

TRBV11-2	.	TRBJ2-7	.	TGTGCCAGCAGCCCCCGACCTACAGGGATCATCTACGAGCAGTACTTC	CASSPRPTGIIYEQYF
TRBV11-1	few	TRBJ2-7	.	TGTGCCAAGATGGGAGAAGAGCCCTACGAGCAGTACTTC	CAKMGEEPYEQYF
TRBV28	.	TRBJ1-3	TRBD1	TGTGCCAGCATCTTTACAGGGGCAGGAAACACCATATATTTT	CASIFTGAGNTIYF
TRBV6-5	.	TRBJ2-7	.	TGTGCCAGCAGTTCCCCGGGGGTCGGGTCCTACGAGCAGTACTTC	CASSSPGVGSYEQYF
TRBV2	.	TRBJ2-7	TRBD2	TGTGCCAGCGGTTTGTCTAGCGGGAGCTCCTACGAGCAGTACTTC	CASGLSSGSSYEQYF
TRBV2	once	TRBJ2-1	TRBD1	TGTGCCAGCAGTAAAGGGGGACAGGGTGGCCACAATGAGCAGTTCTTC	CASSKGGQGGHNEQFF
TRBV6-5	.	TRBJ2-7	.	TGTGCCAGCAGTTTACAGGCTTGGAGAGAGCAGTACTTC	CASSLQAWREQYF
TRBV27	.	TRBJ2-1	TRBD2	TGTGCCAGCAGCATTAGCGGGAGAGCCTACAATGAGCAGTTCTTC	CASSISGRAYNEQFF
TRBV12-3/TRBV12-4	.	TRBJ1-5	.	TGTGCCAGCAGTTTAGAGGAGGGTCAGCCCCAGCATTTT	CASSLEEGQPQHF
TRBV5-4	.	TRBJ2-7	TRBD2	TGTGCCAGCAGCTCGGGACTAGCGACCTACGAGCAGTACTTC	CASSSGLATYEQYF
TRBV19	.	TRBJ1-2	TRBD1	TGTGCCAGTACTCCCAGGGGGCTGTCCTATGGCTACACCTTC	CASTPRGLSYGYTF
TRBV29-1	.	TRBJ2-2	TRBD1	TGCAGCGTGAGGATTTGGGGACAGGGGGCGAATCAGGGGGAGCTGTTTTTT	CSVRIWGQGANQGELFF